The 15 T cell receptor beta chains in this list originate from one sample, sequenced in a study of cytotoxic CD8 clonotypes in ibrutinib-treated CLL. Assay: immunoSEQ multiplex PCR; the TCRdb copy retains only in-frame clones and omits some. This sample has 330,000 or so clones, with 67% found just once. The sequencing used PBMCs, collected after 36 months of ibrutinib treatment. The receptors derive from a human donor with chronic lymphocytic leukemia.

The V gene is TRBV7-2, the J gene TRBJ2-7; D could derive from TRBD1 or TRBD2 (5 bases each). This CDR3 region has 15 residues. The V end lost 0 bases, the J end lost 0 bases, and 9 bases lay between the germline ends. Germline V gives CDR1 SGHTA, CDR2 FQGNSA. CDR3 in DNA: TGTGCCAGCAGCTTAGCTTCGGGGCCCTCCTACGAGCAGTACTTC. This translates into CASSLASGPSYEQYF.

This clone was counted a few times. V is TRBV19 and J is TRBJ1-2; tentative D call: TRBD1 (5 bases). The CDR3 sequence is 14 residues long. V was trimmed by 4 bases and J by 4 bases, leaving 13 bases between them. Germline-derived CDR1 and CDR2 are LNHDA and SQIVND (reference sequence). The CDR3 nucleotides read TGTGCCAGTAGTAATTACAGGAAGTTCTATGGCTACACCTTC. It translates to CASSNYRKFYGYTF.

This clone showed up just a few times. The chain recombines TRBV4-3 with TRBJ2-7; 7 bases line up with TRBD1. The CDR3 consists of 15 residues. Germline V gives CDR1 LGHNA, CDR2 YSLEER. The trim removed 1 base at V and 4 bases at J, leaving 7 bases unmatched. The CDR3 DNA reads TGCGCCAGCAGCCAAGGTTGGCAGGGGGTGTACGAGCAGTACTTC. As protein: CASSQGWQGVYEQYF.

This clone came up a few times. J is TRBJ2-7 and V is TRBV18; the D gene could be TRBD1 or TRBD2 (7 bases each). CDR3 length equals 17 residues. The germline gives CDR1 KGHSH, CDR2 LQKENI. Trimming shortened V by 1 base and J by 4 bases, and 20 bases separated the two germline ends. The CDR3 loop reads CASSPLTWEGATYEQYF. The CDR3 region has the DNA TGTGCCAGCTCACCACTGACTTGGGAGGGGGCGACGTACGAGCAGTACTTC.

This clone was observed a handful of times. The gene calls are TRBV6-5 and TRBJ1-2; D is uncertain. Trimming took off 10 bases at V and 2 bases at J, with 14 bases between the two ends. Germline CDR1 MNHEY, CDR2 SVGAGI. There are 13 residues in the CDR3. CDR3 DNA: TGTGCCACCACCAAAGGATCCAACTATGGCTACACCTTC. It specifies CATTKGSNYGYTF.

This chain connects TRBV5-4 to TRBJ2-7; D may be TRBD1 (6 bases). V was trimmed by 4 bases and J by 4 bases, leaving 15 bases between them. Germline V lookup: CDR1 SGHNT, CDR2 YYREEE (reference sequence). This CDR3 region has 14 residues. The CDR3 DNA follows: TGTGCCAGCAGCCTCACACAGGGCCTTTACGAGCAGTACTTC. Translated: CASSLTQGLYEQYF.

The chain is built from TRBV5-1 and TRBJ2-7, with TRBD1 as a possible D gene (6 bases). The CDR3 spans 14 residues. Germline assignment: CDR1 SGHRS and CDR2 YFSETQ. Trimming pared 4 bases from V and 3 bases from J, leaving 14 bases between. The CDR3 region has the DNA TGCGCCAGCAGCACACAGGGAGCGGACTACGAGCAGTACTTC. Its translation: CASSTQGADYEQYF. Full variable domain (missing parts from reference TRBV5-1 and TRBJ2-7): KAGVTQTPRYLIKTRGQQVTLSCSPISGHRSVSWYQQTPGQGLQFLFEYFSETQRNKGNFPGRFSGRQFSNSRSEMNVSTLELGDSALYLCASSTQGADYEQYFGPGTRLTVT.

The chain links TRBV27 to TRBJ2-1, with 7 bases fitting TRBD1. Germline V gene lookup returns CDR1 MNHEY and CDR2 SMNVEV (reference sequence). This CDR3 region has 15 residues. Trimming cost V 3 bases and J 1 base; bases outside gene matches: 3. This CDR3 reads CASSFGQASYNEQFF. CDR3 nucleotide sequence: TGTGCCAGCAGTTTCGGACAGGCGTCCTACAATGAGCAGTTCTTC.

Only a few counts were recorded for this clone. V is TRBV27 and J is TRBJ2-7; TRBD1 agrees at 7 bases. CDR3 size: 13 residues. Germline CDR1 and CDR2: MNHEY and SMNVEV (reference sequence). J lost 7 bases, V lost 4 bases, and 7 bases had no gene match. CDR3 in amino acids: CASSSTGLREQYF. CDR3 DNA sequence: TGTGCCAGCAGTTCGACAGGGTTGCGGGAGCAGTACTTC.

The V gene is TRBV29-1, the J gene TRBJ1-5; no reliable D call. V shed 5 bases and J shed 5 bases, with 4 bases lying between them. Germline loops: CDR1 SQVTM, CDR2 ANQGSEA. The CDR3 is made up of 10 amino acids. The CDR3 DNA reads as TGCAGCGTTTGGGATCAGCCCCAGCATTTT. It specifies CSVWDQPQHF.

This chain uses TRBV15 with TRBJ2-1; D not resolved. V was trimmed by 3 bases and J by 3 bases, leaving 3 bases between them. The CDR3 extends over 12 amino acids. Germline CDR1 LNHNV, CDR2 YYDKDF (reference sequence). The DNA of the CDR3 is TGTGCCACCAGCAGGGGCTACAATGAGCAGTTCTTC. It encodes CATSRGYNEQFF.

The V call is TRBV27, the J call TRBJ1-5; 7 positions match TRBD1. V trimming: 5 bases; J trimming: 3 bases; junction bases outside the gene matches: 7. The CDR3 totals 15 residues. CDR1 is MNHEY, CDR2 SMNVEV, per germline (reference sequence). Here the CDR3 DNA reads TGTGCCAGCAGTACGACGGGACAGTTCAATCAGCCCCAGCATTTT. This gives the protein CASSTTGQFNQPQHF.

The gene calls are TRBV14 and TRBJ2-7; D gene ambiguous. The germline CDR1 and CDR2 sequences are SGHDN and FVKESK. CDR3 length: 15 residues. Trimming left V 3 bases short and J 1 base short, with 13 bases between. CDR3 bases: TGTGCCAGCAGCCACCGAGTTGGGAATTCCTACGAGCAGTACTTC. Protein: CASSHRVGNSYEQYF.

The CDR3, as DNA: TGTGCCAGCAGCTTCCAGGACAGGGCCCTCACAGATACGCAGTATTTT. Amino acid sequence: CASSFQDRALTDTQYF. The genes are TRBV9 and TRBJ2-3; 8 nucleotides match TRBD1. Germline trimming cut 4 bases from V and 2 bases from J; bases unmatched to any gene: 9. There are 16 residues in the CDR3. The germline CDR1 and CDR2 sequences are SGDLS and YYNGEE.

This chain links TRBV6-4 with TRBJ2-4; D is unclear. Germline loops: CDR1 MRHNA, CDR2 SNTAGT. V was pared by 6 bases and J by 7 bases, with 4 bases between. The CDR3 runs to 10 residues. Written as DNA, the CDR3 is TGTGCCAGCAGAGACAACATTCAGTACTTC. Its translation: CASRDNIQYF.